This T cell receptor beta chain was found in a study of shared clonotypes between healthy human individuals. Study-wide background: Serving as donors were a couple of women and a few men, whose ages spanned 18 to 49.

CDR3 length: 13 residues. The germline V and J ends were trimmed by 11 bases and 6 bases, with 16 bases remaining between them. Germline CDR1 SEHNR, CDR2 FQNEAQ (reference sequence). Donors comprised healthy HIV-negative adults lacking recent acute infections or vaccinations. Among the donors, all were Caucasian adults who lived in Nashville, Tennessee. Overall study findings and caveats: Larger estimated richness was generally seen in naive subsets than in memory subsets.

To note about this clone: Its specificity is unknown.

Clones were sequenced by immunoSEQ multiplex PCR, and TCRdb holds only the in-frame ones, with some missing. The sample holds about 690,000 clones; less than 95% are singletons and the top ten take around a third. The TCR sequence derives from a man aged 18 to 35 in good health. Some clones in this sample may be carry-over from other donors' samples. The sample was memory CD8+ T cells from PBMCs. The subset is: CD45RO+ cells pooled with CCR7-negative TemRA cells. The chain is built from TRBV7-9 and TRBJ2-2; the D call may be TRBD1 or TRBD2 (5 bases each). The CDR3 loop is CAGRDPEPGELFF. The CDR3 DNA reads as TGTGCCGGAAGGGACCCGGAGCCCGGGGAGCTGTTTTTT. The variable domain in full, with the rest retrieved from reference TRBV7-9 and TRBJ2-2, is DTGVSQNPRHKITKRGQNVTFRCDPISEHNRLYWYRQTLGQGPEFLTYFQNEAQLEKSRLLSDRFSAERPKGSFSTLEIQRTEQGDSAMYLCAGRDPEPGELFFGEGSRLTVL.